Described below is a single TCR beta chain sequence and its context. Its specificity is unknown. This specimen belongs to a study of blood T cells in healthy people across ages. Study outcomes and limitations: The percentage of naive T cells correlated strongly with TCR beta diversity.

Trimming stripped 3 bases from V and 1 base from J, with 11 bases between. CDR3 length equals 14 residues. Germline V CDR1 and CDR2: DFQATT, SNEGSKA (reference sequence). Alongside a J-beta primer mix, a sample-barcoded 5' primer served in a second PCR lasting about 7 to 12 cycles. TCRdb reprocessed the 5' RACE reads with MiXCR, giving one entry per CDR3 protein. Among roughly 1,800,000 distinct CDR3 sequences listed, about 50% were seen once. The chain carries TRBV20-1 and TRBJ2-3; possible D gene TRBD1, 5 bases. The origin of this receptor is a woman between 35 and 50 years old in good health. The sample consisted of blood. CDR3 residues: CSASSRAGTDTQYF. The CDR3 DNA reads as TGCAGTGCTAGTTCCAGGGCGGGCACAGATACGCAGTATTTT.